These 13 T cell receptor beta chains originate from one sample sequenced in a study of Ad26.COV2.S vaccination and SARS-CoV-2 variants. TCRdb's table, derived via immunoSEQ multiplex PCR, lists solely in-frame clones and lacks some. Of around 300,000 clones listed, 86% were seen once; the top ten hold about 10%. The treatment denotes: some 20 received Ad26.COV2.S at low or high dose, single or two shots; several received placebo; per-sample allocation not given. Sampling took place 63 days after the first vaccine or placebo injection. Here the sequenced sample was peripheral blood, taken in a trial of Ad26.COV2.S vaccine versus placebo. The origin of the receptors is a person aged 18 to 59 who received the Ad26.COV2.S COVID-19 vaccine or a placebo.

The chain employs TRBV2 and TRBJ2-4; 10 bases match TRBD2. V lost 7 bases and J lost 5; bases outside the gene matches: 11. Germline lookup yields CDR1 SNHLY and CDR2 FYNNEI. This CDR3 has 16 residues. DNA of the CDR3: TGTGCCAGCATCCAGGAGGCTAGCGGGGGACAAAACATTCAGTACTTC. It specifies CASIQEASGGQNIQYF.

The chain is built from TRBV6-2 or TRBV6-3 and TRBJ1-5; D is perhaps TRBD1 (5 bases). The CDR3 has 17 residues. V dropped 0 bases and J dropped 1 base, with 13 bases sitting between them. Germline V lookup: CDR1 MNHEY, CDR2 SVGEGT. The CDR3 here is CASSYSLRGQSNQPQHF. The CDR3 nucleotides read TGTGCCAGCAGTTACTCCCTGAGGGGTCAGAGCAATCAGCCCCAGCATTTT.

The chain's CDR3 is CASRTGGGKAYEQYF. As DNA, the CDR3 is TGTGCCAGCAGGACAGGAGGCGGGAAGGCCTACGAGCAGTACTTC. This chain links TRBV27 with TRBJ2-7; D possibly matches TRBD1 or TRBD2 (6 bases each). The germline V gene has CDR1 MNHEY and CDR2 SMNVEV (reference sequence). This CDR3 has 15 residues. V lost 6 bases and J 2 bases, leaving 17 bases between the germline ends.

This chain joins TRBV6-2 or TRBV6-3 and TRBJ2-7; the D gene is possibly TRBD2 (5 bases). The CDR3 contains 14 residues. Germline loops: CDR1 MNHEY, CDR2 SVGEGT. Trimming took 5 bases from V and 3 from J, leaving 14 bases between them. CDR3: CASSADWSIYEQYF. The CDR3 coding sequence is TGTGCCAGCAGTGCGGACTGGAGCATCTACGAGCAGTACTTC.

The chain carries TRBV11-2 and TRBJ2-1; tentatively, D is TRBD2 (6 bases). The length of the CDR3 is 16 residues. V was pared by 1 base and J by 2 bases, with 12 bases between. Per the germline V gene, CDR1 is SGHAT and CDR2 is FQNNGV. The CDR3 sequence: CASSLGGDATYNEQFF. CDR3 nucleotide sequence: TGTGCCAGCAGCTTAGGGGGGGATGCCACCTACAATGAGCAGTTCTTC. Combining the CDR3 with reference TRBV11-2 and TRBJ2-1 gives the whole variable domain EAGVAQSPRYKIIEKRQSVAFWCNPISGHATLYWYQQILGQGPKLLIQFQNNGVVDDSQLPKDRFSAERLKGVDSTLKIQPAKLEDSAVYLCASSLGGDATYNEQFFGPGTRLTVL.

This chain connects TRBV4-1 to TRBJ1-3; no definite D call. Per the germline V gene, CDR1 is MGHRA and CDR2 is YSYEKL. This CDR3 has 16 residues. V dropped 1 base and J dropped 0 bases, with 10 bases sitting between them. The CDR3 reads CASSQGQAYSGNTIYF. In DNA form, the CDR3 reads TGCGCCAGCAGCCAAGGTCAGGCCTACTCTGGAAACACCATATATTTT.

In its sample, this clone was seen a few times. V and J are TRBV6-2 or TRBV6-3 and TRBJ2-3; D possibly corresponds to TRBD2 (6 bases). Trimming took off 2 bases at V and 0 bases at J, with 18 bases between the two ends. The CDR3 has 18 amino acids. CDR1 is MNHEY and CDR2 is SVGEGT in the germline V gene. In DNA, the CDR3 is TGTGCCAGCAGTTACGAAGGTAGCGGTCGTTCAAGCACAGATACGCAGTATTTT. Translating it yields CASSYEGSGRSSTDTQYF.

The chain has TRBV6-6 and TRBJ2-1; D possibly corresponds to TRBD2 (7 bases). Trimming removed 4 bases at V and 5 bases at J, with 15 bases between. Germline V lookup: CDR1 MNHNY, CDR2 SVGAGI (reference sequence). This CDR3 has 15 residues. This chain's CDR3 is CASSFLLGGHNEQFF. DNA of the CDR3: TGTGCCAGCAGTTTCCTCCTGGGGGGGCACAATGAGCAGTTCTTC.

The rearrangement uses TRBV5-1 and TRBJ2-2; D tentatively reads TRBD1 or TRBD2 (5 bases each). The germline V gene encodes CDR1 SGHRS and CDR2 YFSETQ. This CDR3 comprises 14 residues. V lost 4 bases and J 4 bases, leaving 11 bases between the germline ends. The CDR3 sequence: CASSAGTSTGELFF. The CDR3 nucleotides are TGCGCCAGCAGCGCCGGGACGTCCACCGGGGAGCTGTTTTTT.

The rearrangement uses TRBV28 and TRBJ2-2; 11 bases map to TRBD2. V lost 4 bases, J lost 0 bases, and 7 bases stayed unmatched. The CDR3 has 18 amino acids. Germline-derived CDR1 and CDR2 are MDHEN and SYDVKM. CDR3 sequence (DNA): TGTGCCAGCAGTTCACACTTAGCGGGAGGGACGAACACCGGGGAGCTGTTTTTT. Translated, it gives CASSSHLAGGTNTGELFF.

This clone was picked up one time. The chain joins TRBV9 to TRBJ1-2; D remains ambiguous. V was clipped by 0 bases and J by 8 bases, with 14 bases between them. Germline CDR1 SGDLS, CDR2 YYNGEE. There are 14 residues in the CDR3. The CDR3 sequence: CASSVDHGGEGYTF. CDR3 DNA sequence: TGTGCCAGCAGCGTAGACCACGGTGGAGAGGGCTACACCTTC.

The chain joins TRBV7-2 to TRBJ2-7, with D uncertain. The germline gives CDR1 SGHTA, CDR2 FQGNSA. Trimming cost V 0 bases and J 1 base, with 7 bases left between them. The CDR3 consists of 14 residues. The CDR3 DNA reads TGTGCCAGCAGCTTAGCTCGAGTGTCCTACGAGCAGTACTTC. Amino acid sequence: CASSLARVSYEQYF. The whole variable domain, remainder taken from reference TRBV7-2 and TRBJ2-7, is GAGVSQSPSNKVTEKGKDVELRCDPISGHTALYWYRQSLGQGLEFLIYFQGNSAPDKSGLPSDRFSAERTGGSVSTLTIQRTQQEDSAVYLCASSLARVSYEQYFGPGTRLTVT.

The V call is TRBV27, the J call TRBJ2-7; either TRBD1 or TRBD2 may supply D (9 bases each). Germline CDR1 is MNHEY and CDR2 is SMNVEV (reference sequence). V shed 3 bases and J shed 2 bases, with 29 bases lying between them. The CDR3 totals 20 residues. DNA for the CDR3: TGTGCCAGCAGTTTGAGGACAGGGGTTGGCAATAGCGGGGGCGCCTACGAGCAGTACTTC. Its protein product is CASSLRTGVGNSGGAYEQYF.